This TCR beta chain was identified during a study of cytomegalovirus exposure and HLA in healthy donors (dated by TCRdb to 2017 to 2019). About the investigation overall: An earlier analysis of 587 of the donors reported 276 Gb of sequence data and around 100 million unique TCR beta sequences obtained from around 170 million T cells. Because of strong linkage in the cohort, roughly five DR-DQ haplotypes were treated as single units for association and clustering. Class I and class II HLA loci were covered by the typing at four-digit resolution. Among the roughly 400 genotyped donors, 81% belonged to the genetic ancestry cluster associated with self-reported Caucasian donors. In a later genetic analysis, genome-wide SNP genotypes for about 65% of the 666 donors were used, and that subset was treated as a discovery cohort. Among roughly 370 genotyped donors of the cohort, an average of around 240,000 unique TCR beta nucleotide sequences were sequenced per donor, around 18% of them non-productive. The study combined high-throughput TCR immunosequencing, statistical association of individual TCRs with disease status, and machine learning to predict cytomegalovirus infection status. A later analysis re-analyzed previously published TCR beta repertoires from 666 donors and added high-resolution HLA genotyping to study TCR occurrence patterns. A separate validation cohort of 90 to 150 different subjects was used in addition to the roughly 640-subject first cohort. In the later analysis, no new phenotypic data were used to find candidate immune exposures; instead, reliance was placed on TCR beta sequences and their occurrence across donors. The number of donors typed differed by locus, with about 629-630 for A, B, C, DRB1 and DQB1, around 560 for DQA1, under 610 for DPA1, and over 400 for DPB1. The study aimed to test whether signatures of past pathogen exposure could be identified by cataloging public T cell receptors. An earlier analysis of nearly 600 of the donors applied high-throughput TCR beta sequencing to assess whether each TCR beta V gene segment acted as functional or pseudogenic. All discovery cohort repertoires had been generated using a single sequencing platform. About 300 gigabases of sequencing data and approximately 85 million unique TCR sequences were included in an early release covering about 620 HLA-typed donors. Donor age, sex, ethnicity and CMV serostatus were compiled together with the repertoire data. The T cell repertoires of 666 subjects were profiled by immunosequencing and related to cytomegalovirus serostatus.

The CDR3 numbers 15 residues from cysteine through phenylalanine. The only DNA kept is the CDR3, 45 bases in frame from the first base. The trim is 2 bases for V and 4 bases for J, with a gap of 12 bases between the germline ends. The germline V gene gives CDR1 as KGHSH and CDR2 as LQKENI. Libraries were made using the immunoSEQ multiplex PCR assay. For the multiplex PCR, a mixture combining 60 forward primers for TCR Vbeta segments and 13 reverse primers for TCR Jbeta segments was used. The CDR3 region of rearranged TCR beta genes was amplified from genomic DNA with a multiplex PCR assay. The amplified TCR beta libraries were sequenced on the Illumina HiSeq System as 87-base-pair reads. Per the original workflow: A later analysis tallied around 87 million unique TCR beta chains across the 666 repertoires, and approximately 12 million of those chains were shared by two or more donors. Raw reads were error-corrected and collapsed into unique sequences with a nearest-neighbor algorithm that merged closely related sequences to remove PCR and sequencing errors. V, D and J gene segments were assigned by aligning CDR3 sequences to IMGT reference sequences. For a sequence to be retained, at least a six-nucleotide match to both a V gene segment and a J gene segment was required. Rearrangements were classified as productive when the CDR3 lacked stop codons and remained in frame with V and J, and all other rearrangements were classified as non-productive. Following IMGT convention, CDR3 was defined as the stretch from the second conserved V-encoded cysteine to the conserved J-encoded phenylalanine. Sequences without an unambiguous match to a single V gene segment were excluded from the earlier analysis of about 600 of the donors. An earlier analysis of fewer than 750 of the donors called V segments functional above 56.7% productive rearrangements and segregating when the between-donor standard deviation exceeded 5%. To diagnose cytomegalovirus status from the catalog of TCR beta chain sequences, a statistical classification framework was built. In a later analysis, V and J genes were assigned by comparing TCR nucleotide sequences against IMGT/GENE-DB human TR gene sequences. Using the TCRdist pipeline, a later analysis assigned CDR3 sequences along with most-parsimonious VDJ recombination scenarios. In a later analysis, each TCR beta chain was defined by its CDR3 amino acid sequence together with its V-gene family, and reads lacking a unique V-gene family were excluded. A later analysis removed 550 to 650 highly shared, low-generation-probability nucleotide sequences to deal with suspected cross-contamination and a sequencing artifact. For each public chain, a later analysis derived a clonal expansion index from normalized ranks of inferred template counts within each repertoire. A later analysis computed generation probabilities with a VDJ recombination model fitted to out-of-frame rearrangements, and checked the results against IGoR. In a later analysis, hypergeometric tests were used to score TCR-TCR, TCR-HLA and TCR-CMV co-occurrence, with a repertoire-size bias correction applied to TCR pairs. False discovery rates were estimated in a later analysis by permuting HLA or CMV assignments 20 times. In a later analysis, co-occurring TCRs were grouped using DBSCAN, with TCRdist sequence similarity added in when clustering inside HLA-allele-positive subsets. Co-occurrence clustering excluded repertoires with fewer than 30,000 or more than 120,000 public chains, plus five with anomalous nucleotide sharing. TCRdb mirrors the immuneACCESS table, restricted to in-frame sequences. Some clones are absent from its copies; in checked studies, under half trace to an unresolved V gene, and the reason for the others is unknown. V, J and clone size are taken as reported in that table, and D and trimming were inferred from the DNA itself. Present in this sample are 150,000 to 200,000 clones, around 83% of which were seen just once. Roughly 2.2% of the sample is in the top ten clones.

Of note for this clone: It lacks a known antigen. Base qualities are missing; no much larger clone stands one base away.

The cohort was made up of approximately 670 healthy bone marrow donors. At the time of sampling, all cohort members were nominally healthy, though unrecorded immune exposures were likely present. The donor was CMV seropositive and was included in the group of 270 or so seropositive cohort members. A peripheral blood sample was provided by each donor, and peripheral blood mononuclear cells were used for TCR beta sequencing. The Qiagen DNeasy Blood Extraction Kit was used to extract genomic DNA from the blood cell samples. Beyond this particular receptor, the publication reports: A few of the identified cytomegalovirus-associated TCR beta chains were confirmed in vitro to be specific for cytomegalovirus antigens. In a later analysis, several top co-occurrence clusters were reported to appear linked to parvovirus B19, influenza, CMV and Epstein-Barr virus. V-gene and J-gene trimming of TCR beta chains was associated with a missense DCLRE1C variant in a later genetic analysis, and the association was replicated in an independent cohort. Most TCR sequences were observed very rarely across donors, whereas some public TCRs were present in many individuals. In a later analysis, HLA-associated TCR beta chains showed more clonal expansion and lower generation probabilities than non-associated chains that were equally common. A total of fewer than 200 TCR beta chains were listed by the study as associated with cytomegalovirus. In a later genetic analysis, fewer N-insertions in productive TCRs were reported among donors in an Asian-associated ancestry cluster than the roughly 700-donor mean. A later analysis found that most CMV-associated TCR beta chains appeared HLA-restricted, with HLA associations seemingly driven largely by CMV exposure. In an earlier analysis of 450 to 750 of the donors, most TCR beta V segments appeared in productive rearrangements about 90% or about 30% of the time, broadly matching IMGT annotations. A cluster of highly shared sequence variants was judged likely to represent a technical artifact of the sequencing pipeline. The classifier was reported to diagnose cytomegalovirus status with high specificity and sensitivity in both the original cohort and the validation cohort. CMV serostatus was the only immune exposure information available for the cohort. A later analysis associated some 17,000 TCR beta sequences with specific HLA alleles at a false discovery rate of 0.05. A further reported finding was that TCR beta sequences accurately predicted the HLA-A and HLA-B alleles for most subjects in the first cohort. According to the authors, the approach could potentially be generalized to other disease states and immunological phenotypes. This cohort had only TCR beta chains sequenced, and the lack of alpha or paired-chain data limited which features could be detected. Some IMGT-functional V segments, including TRBV6-2 and TRBV6-3, could not be distinguished by the 87-base-pair reads and were therefore excluded. Because counts were too low, seventeen rarely observed V segments, including chromosome 9 orphons, were left out of the earlier analysis of 500 to 750 of the donors. Because HLA typing was unavailable for some donors at each locus, only the typed subset was used in association tests. Correlated functional status among segregating V segments might reflect linkage disequilibrium, but an unknown experimental factor could not be ruled out. The presence/absence analyses assumed that sequencing depth was roughly uniform across donors, and that assumption may not be true. Assigning TCR associations to individual alleles was difficult when HLA alleles, especially DR and DQ, strongly co-occurred. In a later analysis, the rate of TCR association differed among HLA loci, with DRB1 alleles having the most associated TCRs and HLA-C alleles having the fewest.

The sample comprised PBMCs. Rearrangement joined TRBV18 to TRBJ1-3; the D segment cannot be called with confidence. This receptor was taken from a man aged 18-30 years in good health and CMV-seropositive. The DNA is as follows: TGTGCCAGCTCACCAACGGGTAAATCCGGAAACACCATATATTTT. Translated, it reads CASSPTGKSGNTIYF.